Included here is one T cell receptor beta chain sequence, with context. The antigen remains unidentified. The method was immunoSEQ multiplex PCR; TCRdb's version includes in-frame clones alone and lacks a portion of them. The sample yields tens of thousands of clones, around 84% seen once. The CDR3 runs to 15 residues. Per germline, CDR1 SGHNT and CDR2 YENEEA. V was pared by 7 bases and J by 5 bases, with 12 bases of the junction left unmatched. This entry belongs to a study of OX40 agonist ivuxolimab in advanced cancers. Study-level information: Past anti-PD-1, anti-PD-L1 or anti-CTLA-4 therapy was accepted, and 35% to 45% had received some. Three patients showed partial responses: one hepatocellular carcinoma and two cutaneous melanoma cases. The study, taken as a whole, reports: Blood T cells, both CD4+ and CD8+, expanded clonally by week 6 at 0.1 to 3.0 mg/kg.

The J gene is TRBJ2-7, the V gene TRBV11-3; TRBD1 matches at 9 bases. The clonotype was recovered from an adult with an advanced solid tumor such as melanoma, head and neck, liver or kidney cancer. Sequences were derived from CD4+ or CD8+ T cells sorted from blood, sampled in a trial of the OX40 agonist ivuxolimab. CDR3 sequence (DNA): TGTGCCAGCAACCGAGTCCGGGACAGGGACCACGAGCAGTACTTC. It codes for CASNRVRDRDHEQYF.